One and the same sample provided the 17 T cell receptor beta chains below, sequenced in a study of cytomegalovirus exposure and HLA in healthy donors. 13 Jbeta primers and 60 Vbeta primers were used for the PCR. Data came from immunoSEQ multiplex PCR; TCRdb stores just in-frame clones and leaves some out. This sample's table reports fewer than 130,000 clones. The sequencing sample was made of PBMCs. The receptor source for this set is a man over 45 in good health and CMV-seronegative.

This chain connects TRBV11-2 to TRBJ1-4; D gene ambiguous. Trimming shortened V by 3 bases and J by 6 bases, and 11 bases separated the two germline ends. The CDR3 totals 14 residues. Germline V gives CDR1 SGHAT, CDR2 FQNNGV. The CDR3 region has the DNA TGTGCCAGCAGCTTCGGGGTTAGGTATGAAAAACTGTTTTTT. Its translation: CASSFGVRYEKLFF.

The chain has TRBV27 and TRBJ2-2, with 8 bases matching TRBD2. CDR3 size: 15 residues. Losses at the gene ends were 7 bases for V and 7 bases for J; bases not matched to a gene: 11. Germline V gives CDR1 MNHEY, CDR2 SMNVEV (reference sequence). The CDR3 loop reads CASKFREGRGGELFF. The CDR3 DNA is TGTGCCAGCAAATTCCGGGAGGGCCGTGGCGGGGAGCTGTTTTTT.

The chain recombines TRBV5-4 with TRBJ2-1; possible D gene TRBD2, 6 bases. The V and J ends lost 6 bases and 0 bases respectively, with 19 bases between them. The CDR3 covers 17 residues. Germline CDR1 and CDR2: SGHNT and YYREEE (reference sequence). CDR3 sequence (DNA): TGTGCCAGCACCTCAGGGACTTCCCAAAGCTCCTACAATGAGCAGTTCTTC. It yields the protein CASTSGTSQSSYNEQFF.

The rearrangement uses TRBV2 and TRBJ1-1; D is perhaps TRBD1 (5 bases). Germline CDR1 reads SNHLY; CDR2 reads FYNNEI. This CDR3 region has 15 residues. V was trimmed by 7 bases and J by 4 bases, leaving 19 bases between them. Here the CDR3 reads CASTRNGAGSTEAFF. The CDR3 DNA reads as TGTGCCAGCACTCGCAATGGGGCGGGGAGCACTGAAGCTTTCTTT.

This chain links TRBV7-8 with TRBJ2-1; 9 bases are shared with TRBD1. The ends lost 0 bases at V and 6 bases at J; junction bases unmatched: 3. The CDR3 loop spans 15 amino acids. Germline V gene data show CDR1 as SGHVS and CDR2 as FQNEAQ. The CDR3 bases are TGTGCCAGCAGCTTAGCGCGGACAGGGGTCAATGAGCAGTTCTTC. Its protein is CASSLARTGVNEQFF.

The gene calls are TRBV13 and TRBJ2-3; D might be TRBD2 (5 bases). This CDR3 region has 16 residues. Trimming took off 0 bases at V and 0 bases at J, with 10 bases between the two ends. Germline CDR1 is PRHDT and CDR2 is FYEKMQ (reference sequence). CDR3 nucleotides: TGTGCCAGCAGCTTAGGGTGGGAGCTTAGCACAGATACGCAGTATTTT. As protein: CASSLGWELSTDTQYF.

V usage is TRBV5-1 and J usage is TRBJ2-3; D remains ambiguous. The CDR3 sequence is 14 residues long. CDR1 is SGHRS and CDR2 is YFSETQ in the germline V gene. V was cut by 0 bases and J by 1 base, with 6 bases left in between. DNA for the CDR3: TGCGCCAGCAGCTTGGGAGGTGGCACAGATACGCAGTATTTT. Translation: CASSLGGGTDTQYF.

The chain combines TRBV6-5 with TRBJ1-3; possibly TRBD1 for D (5 bases). V was trimmed by 4 bases and J by 2 bases, leaving 15 bases between them. This CDR3 has 16 residues. CDR1 is MNHEY, CDR2 SVGAGI, per germline. This CDR3 is CASSLWGGLAGNTIYF. CDR3 sequence (DNA): TGTGCCAGCAGTTTATGGGGGGGGTTAGCTGGAAACACCATATATTTT.

The chain couples TRBV5-8 to TRBJ1-6; D gene unclear. V gave up 4 bases and J gave up 7 bases, with 27 bases separating them. CDR3 length: 19 amino acids. CDR1 and CDR2 (germline): SGHTS, YDEGEE. CDR3 DNA sequence: TGTGCCAGCAGCCCTCGTCGAGGGTCGGGAGCTGTGGGGAATTCACCCCTCCACTTT. Protein: CASSPRRGSGAVGNSPLHF. The variable domain in full, completed from reference TRBV5-8 and TRBJ1-6, reads EAGVTQSPTHLIKTRGQQATLRCSPISGHTSVYWYQQALGLGLQFLLWYDEGEERNRGNFPPRFSGRQFPNYSSELNVNALELEDSALYLCASSPRRGSGAVGNSPLHFGNGTRLTVT.

The V and J genes are TRBV18 and TRBJ2-6, with TRBD1 matching over 10 bases. Germline CDR1 KGHSH, CDR2 LQKENI. V trimming: 5 bases; J trimming: 0 bases; junction bases outside the gene matches: 4. CDR3 length: 17 amino acids. CDR3 amino acids: CASSAGQGISGANVLTF. The CDR3 DNA sequence: TGTGCCAGCTCAGCGGGACAGGGGATCTCTGGGGCCAACGTCCTGACTTTC.

The V call is TRBV7-2, the J call TRBJ1-2, with TRBD1 identical over 7 bases. The V and J ends lost 4 bases and 6 bases, in that order; junction bases with no gene match: 8. The CDR3 is 14 amino acids. Germline V gene data show CDR1 as SGHTA and CDR2 as FQGNSA. The CDR3 bases are TGTGCCAGCAGCTCCCCTAGACAGGGTGATGGCTACACCTTC. It yields the protein CASSSPRQGDGYTF.

V usage is TRBV6-6 and J usage is TRBJ2-7; D gene ambiguous. Trimming removed 2 bases at V and 3 bases at J, with 8 bases between. This CDR3 contains 13 residues. Germline V gives CDR1 MNHNY, CDR2 SVGAGI (reference sequence). CDR3 in DNA: TGTGCCAGCAGTTACGGTGGCAGCTACGAGCAGTACTTC. It yields the protein CASSYGGSYEQYF.

V gene TRBV5-6 combines with J gene TRBJ1-2; TRBD1 matches at 9 bases. The CDR3 length is 15 residues. Germline trimming cut 2 bases from V and 1 base from J; bases unmatched to any gene: 3. Germline V gene sequence: CDR1 SGHDT, CDR2 YYEEEE. The CDR3 reads CASSFRDRDNYGYTF. The CDR3 nucleotides read TGTGCCAGCAGCTTCCGGGACAGGGATAACTATGGCTACACCTTC.

This chain connects TRBV19 to TRBJ1-5; weak D call: TRBD1 (5 bases). Germline CDR1 and CDR2: LNHDA and SQIVND (reference sequence). V was cut by 3 bases and J by 3 bases, with 18 bases left in between. The CDR3 contains 17 residues. The CDR3: CASSMGVSGVINQPQHF. CDR3 DNA sequence: TGTGCCAGTAGTATGGGGGTATCGGGGGTCATCAATCAGCCCCAGCATTTT.

This chain links TRBV18 with TRBJ1-1; D remains unclear. This CDR3 spans 15 amino acids. Between the trimmed V and J ends, which lost 2 bases and 1 base, there was a span of 11 bases. Germline loops: CDR1 KGHSH, CDR2 LQKENI. CDR3 sequence reads: CASSPNPPQNTEAFF. The CDR3 DNA follows: TGTGCCAGCTCACCAAATCCCCCACAGAACACTGAAGCTTTCTTT.

The rearrangement uses TRBV6-5 and TRBJ2-7; 9 nucleotides match TRBD1. The CDR3 consists of 15 residues. Germline lookup yields CDR1 MNHEY and CDR2 SVGAGI. The J segment lost 5 bases and the V segment lost 5 bases, leaving 10 bases of the junction unmatched. The CDR3 loop is CASSRPRTGANEQYF. CDR3 DNA sequence: TGTGCCAGCAGTCGCCCAAGGACAGGGGCCAACGAGCAGTACTTC.

CDR3 protein: CASSLVTSGSEEQFF. The CDR3 DNA follows: TGCGCCAGCAGCTTGGTGACTAGCGGGAGCGAAGAGCAGTTCTTC. V gene TRBV5-1 combines with J gene TRBJ2-1; 12 nucleotides line up with TRBD2. CDR3 length: 15 amino acids. J was trimmed by 10 bases and V by 0 bases; bases with no gene match: 5. From germline, CDR1 is SGHRS and CDR2 YFSETQ. Based on the CDR3 plus reference TRBV5-1 and TRBJ2-1, the full variable domain is KAGVTQTPRYLIKTRGQQVTLSCSPISGHRSVSWYQQTPGQGLQFLFEYFSETQRNKGNFPGRFSGRQFSNSRSEMNVSTLELGDSALYLCASSLVTSGSEEQFFGPGTRLTVL.